The 19 T cell receptor beta chains presented below share a single source sample, sequenced in a study of blood T cell repertoires in COVID-19. TCRdb's copy holds only in-frame clones and misses some; the assay was immunoSEQ multiplex PCR. The profile covers about 300,000 clones, with roughly 87% appearing a single time and less than 15% taken by the ten largest. Input material: peripheral blood. The receptors come from a human donor in a cohort sampled during active COVID-19.

V is TRBV27 and J is TRBJ2-7; tentatively, D is TRBD1 (6 bases). The CDR3 consists of 14 residues. Germline loops: CDR1 MNHEY, CDR2 SMNVEV (reference sequence). V lost 3 bases and J lost 9, with 18 bases in between. The CDR3: CASSFRLQGMRQYF. The CDR3 DNA is TGTGCCAGCAGTTTTCGCCTACAGGGTATGAGGCAGTACTTC.

The chain recombines TRBV7-2 with TRBJ2-7; D gene ambiguous. In germline, CDR1 is SGHTA, CDR2 FQGNSA. CDR3 length: 13 residues. V dropped 3 bases and J dropped 3 bases, with 9 bases sitting between them. CDR3 sequence reads: CASSLSQIYEQYF. The CDR3 DNA reads as TGTGCCAGCAGCTTGTCACAGATCTACGAGCAGTACTTC.

V gene TRBV4-3 combines with J gene TRBJ2-3; TRBD2 matches 7 bases. From germline, CDR1 is LGHNA and CDR2 YSLEER. This CDR3 has 17 residues. V gave up 4 bases and J gave up 4 bases; unmatched junction bases: 14. DNA for the CDR3: TGCGCCAGCAGCCTGGGTAGGTGGGAGGGCCAGTCAGATACGCAGTATTTT. It yields the protein CASSLGRWEGQSDTQYF.

This clone was recorded only once. V usage is TRBV2 and J usage is TRBJ2-5; a possible D gene is TRBD2 (5 bases). This CDR3 is 14 amino acids long. The V gene lost 5 bases and the J gene lost 0 bases, with 10 bases spanning the gap. CDR1 is SNHLY, CDR2 FYNNEI, per germline. This CDR3 is CASSPARDQETQYF. CDR3 in DNA: TGTGCCAGCAGTCCCGCGAGGGACCAAGAGACCCAGTACTTC.

This clone occurred a few times. The gene calls are TRBV5-1 and TRBJ1-6, with D possibly being TRBD1 (5 bases). Germline V gives CDR1 SGHRS, CDR2 YFSETQ. CDR3 length: 14 residues. The V end was cut by 0 bases, the J end by 10 bases, with 11 bases between. CDR3 loop: CASSLVGARSPLHF. DNA of the CDR3: TGCGCCAGCAGCTTGGTTGGGGCCAGGTCACCCCTCCACTTT.

The chain carries TRBV7-2 and TRBJ2-1; D call uncertain. V gave up 5 bases and J gave up 3 bases, with 14 bases separating them. The CDR3 length is 15 residues. The germline gives CDR1 SGHTA, CDR2 FQGNSA. The CDR3 nucleotides are TGTGCCAGCAGCCTAGGGCCCCCTGGCTACAATGAGCAGTTCTTC. Amino acids: CASSLGPPGYNEQFF. Using reference TRBV7-2 and TRBJ2-1 for the parts outside the CDR3, the full variable domain is GAGVSQSPSNKVTEKGKDVELRCDPISGHTALYWYRQSLGQGLEFLIYFQGNSAPDKSGLPSDRFSAERTGGSVSTLTIQRTQQEDSAVYLCASSLGPPGYNEQFFGPGTRLTVL.

CDR3 bases: TGTGCCAGCAGGCCAGGGGGCGGTAGCTATGGCTACACCTTC. Protein sequence: CASRPGGGSYGYTF. V usage is TRBV28 and J usage is TRBJ1-2; 8 bases fit TRBD1. J lost 4 bases, V lost 6 bases, and 7 bases had no gene match. CDR3 size: 14 residues. The V gene's germline CDR1 is MDHEN and CDR2 SYDVKM.

This clone occurred once. The chain is built from TRBV6-5 and TRBJ1-2; D not certain. The CDR3 consists of 12 residues. The germline gives CDR1 MNHEY, CDR2 SVGAGI. V was cut by 7 bases and J by 5 bases, with 11 bases left in between. The CDR3 region has the DNA TGTGCCAGCAACCCTCAACTTTATGGCTACACCTTC. It codes for CASNPQLYGYTF.

On this clone: The same CDR3 can be traced to other DNA sequences in this sample. This chain connects TRBV19 to TRBJ1-2, with 9 bases that match TRBD1. V trimming: 7 bases; J trimming: 4 bases; junction bases outside the gene matches: 7. The CDR3 runs to 14 residues. Germline assignment: CDR1 LNHDA and CDR2 SQIVND (reference sequence). The CDR3, as DNA: TGTGCCAGTAACCCGGGACAGGGTCCCTATGGCTACACCTTC. Translated, it gives CASNPGQGPYGYTF.

The V gene is TRBV28, the J gene TRBJ1-1, with 9 bases fitting TRBD1. V shed 2 bases and J 5 bases; nucleotides not matched to a gene: 9. The CDR3 covers 16 residues. Germline CDR1 reads MDHEN; CDR2 reads SYDVKM. This CDR3 reads CASSLRFGQGKTEAFF. The CDR3 coding sequence is TGTGCCAGCAGTTTACGCTTCGGACAGGGGAAAACTGAAGCTTTCTTT.

The chain recombines TRBV29-1 with TRBJ1-4, with D perhaps matching TRBD1 (6 bases). Deletions cut 4 bases from V and 7 bases from J, with 16 bases between. Germline V gene data show CDR1 as SQVTM and CDR2 as ANQGSEA. The CDR3 runs 14 residues. CDR3 in amino acids: CSVAIQGRREKLFF. The CDR3 DNA reads TGCAGCGTTGCGATACAGGGTCGGCGTGAAAAACTGTTTTTT.

V and J are TRBV28 and TRBJ2-7; D might be TRBD2 (6 bases). Per the germline V gene, CDR1 is MDHEN and CDR2 is SYDVKM. Trimming stripped 2 bases from V and 5 bases from J, with 7 bases between. This CDR3 is built from 12 residues. Here the CDR3 reads CASSLAGNEQYF. CDR3 coding DNA: TGTGCCAGCAGTTTAGCGGGGAACGAGCAGTACTTC.

V and J are TRBV19 and TRBJ2-4, with 7 bases lining up with TRBD2. Germline V gene sequence: CDR1 LNHDA, CDR2 SQIVND (reference sequence). V was clipped by 5 bases and J by 0 bases; unmatched bases: 7. This CDR3 spans 16 amino acids. The CDR3 protein is CASSPGLGGAKNIQYF. The CDR3 nucleotides are TGTGCCAGTAGTCCAGGACTAGGTGGAGCCAAAAACATTCAGTACTTC.

The chain combines TRBV3-1 (or the pseudogene TRBV3-2) with TRBJ2-3, with 9 positions matching TRBD2. Germline V gene lookup returns CDR1 LGHDT and CDR2 YNNKEL (reference sequence). There are 15 residues in the CDR3. V lost 1 base to trimming and J lost 3 bases; unmatched junction nucleotides: 2. CDR3: CASSQASGITDTQYF. Written as DNA, the CDR3 is TGTGCCAGCAGCCAAGCTAGCGGGATTACAGATACGCAGTATTTT.

This clone occurred once. V and J are TRBV5-1 and TRBJ1-3; D not resolved. Germline CDR1 and CDR2: SGHRS and YFSETQ. V was clipped by 1 base and J by 0 bases, with 5 bases between them. The CDR3 has 14 amino acids. The CDR3 is CASSLSSSGNTIYF. CDR3 in DNA: TGCGCCAGCAGCTTGTCTTCCTCTGGAAACACCATATATTTT.

The chain is built from TRBV11-3 and TRBJ2-2; 9 positions match TRBD2. The CDR3 extends over 16 amino acids. With 5 bases clipped from V and 2 bases from J, the junction kept 6 bases outside the gene matches. Per the germline V gene, CDR1 is SGHNT and CDR2 is YENEEA. The CDR3 nucleotides are TGTGCCAGCAGCCCGGGACTAGCTCTTAACACCGGGGAGCTGTTTTTT. It encodes CASSPGLALNTGELFF.

This sequence joins TRBV7-3 and TRBJ2-1; 9 positions agree with TRBD1. Germline V gene data show CDR1 as SGHTA and CDR2 as FQGTGA. CDR3 size: 17 residues. V gave up 5 bases and J gave up 6 bases; unmatched junction bases: 14. The CDR3 DNA sequence: TGTGCCAGCAGCCCCCTTCTGCTGGGACAGGGAATCAATGAGCAGTTCTTC. It specifies CASSPLLLGQGINEQFF.

The chain uses TRBV14 and TRBJ1-2; D is unclear. The V and J ends lost 5 bases and 4 bases respectively, with 17 bases between them. This CDR3 is built from 15 residues. Germline V gives CDR1 SGHDN, CDR2 FVKESK. This CDR3 is CASSIDSQGLYGYTF. In nucleotides, the CDR3 is TGTGCCAGCAGCATTGACTCGCAAGGCCTCTATGGCTACACCTTC.

This chain joins TRBV5-4 and TRBJ2-2; TRBD1 matches at 9 bases. Germline V CDR1 and CDR2: SGHNT, YYREEE (reference sequence). The CDR3 consists of 16 residues. With V trimmed by 3 bases and J by 4 bases, 7 bases remained unmatched. The CDR3 sequence: CASSSPGTGTTGELFF. The CDR3 nucleotides are TGTGCCAGCAGCTCTCCCGGGACAGGGACCACCGGGGAGCTGTTTTTT.